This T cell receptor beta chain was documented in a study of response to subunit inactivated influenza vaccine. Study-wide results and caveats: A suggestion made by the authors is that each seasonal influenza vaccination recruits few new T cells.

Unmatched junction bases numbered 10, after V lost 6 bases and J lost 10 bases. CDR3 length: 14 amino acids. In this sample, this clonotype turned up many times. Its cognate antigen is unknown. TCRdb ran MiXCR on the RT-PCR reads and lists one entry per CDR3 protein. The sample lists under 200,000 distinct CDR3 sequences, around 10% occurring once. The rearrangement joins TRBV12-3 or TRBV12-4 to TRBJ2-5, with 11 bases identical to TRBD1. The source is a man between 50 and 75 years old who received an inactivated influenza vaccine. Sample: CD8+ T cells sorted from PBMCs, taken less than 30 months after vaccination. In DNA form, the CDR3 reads TGTGCCAGCAGACAAGGACAGGGGGCGCATAACCAGTACTTC. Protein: CASRQGQGAHNQYF.